The 21 T cell receptor beta chains below were found in one sample sequenced in a study of T cell responses to AZD1222 COVID-19 vaccine. Generated by immunoSEQ multiplex PCR, the TCRdb table keeps only in-frame clones and is missing some. The data contain some 97,000 clones, 80% to 90% of them seen just once; the ten biggest clones take up approximately 3.3%. This specimen was peripheral blood, taken on day 0 of AZD1222 vaccination. These receptors all stem from an adult in good health.

This clone appeared once. V gene TRBV6-1 combines with J gene TRBJ2-5; D is unclear. Germline lookup yields CDR1 MNHNS and CDR2 SASEGT. The CDR3 sequence is 13 residues long. The V end was cut by 2 bases, the J end by 1 base, with 5 bases between. In nucleotides, the CDR3 is TGTGCCAGCAGTGAATGGACCCAAGAGACCCAGTACTTC. Translation gives CASSEWTQETQYF.

The chain employs TRBV3-1 (or the pseudogene TRBV3-2) and TRBJ1-2; tentatively, D is TRBD1 (5 bases). Germline values: CDR1 LGHDT, CDR2 YNNKEL (reference sequence). V was clipped by 8 bases and J by 0 bases, with 22 bases between them. The CDR3 spans 17 residues. The DNA of the CDR3 is TGTGCCAGCTACCAGAGGGACGGTTCCTCCACTAACTATGGCTACACCTTC. The encoded protein is CASYQRDGSSTNYGYTF.

The CDR3 loop is CASSLGGPQGTEAFF. The DNA of the CDR3 is TGTGCCAGCAGCTTAGGGGGACCCCAGGGGACTGAAGCTTTCTTT. V and J are TRBV7-6 and TRBJ1-1, with D possibly being TRBD1 (6 bases). CDR3 size: 15 residues. The germline V and J ends were trimmed by 1 base and 5 bases, with 14 bases remaining between them. Germline V gives CDR1 SGHVS, CDR2 FNYEAQ.

This clone was counted a single time. The CDR3 sequence is CASSQGWTGELFF. CDR3 DNA: TGCGCCAGCAGCCAAGGCTGGACCGGGGAGCTGTTTTTT. The genes are TRBV4-1 and TRBJ2-2; D not certain. Germline lookup yields CDR1 MGHRA and CDR2 YSYEKL. V lost 1 base and J lost 5, with 5 bases in between. This CDR3 has 13 residues.

The V and J genes are TRBV27 and TRBJ1-2; D is possibly TRBD1 (5 bases). The germline V gene has CDR1 MNHEY and CDR2 SMNVEV (reference sequence). CDR3 size: 14 residues. Trimming shortened V by 4 bases and J by 8 bases, and 17 bases separated the two germline ends. The CDR3: CASSSLWGSGGYTF. CDR3 nucleotides: TGTGCCAGCAGTTCCCTATGGGGGAGTGGGGGCTACACCTTC.

The V call is TRBV7-2, the J call TRBJ2-3, with a weak D call TRBD2 (5 bases). With 2 bases removed from V and 6 bases from J, the gap between germline ends came to 12 bases. The germline V gene has CDR1 SGHTA and CDR2 FQGNSA. There are 14 residues in the CDR3. CDR3 loop: CASSLSLQRDTQYF. The CDR3 DNA follows: TGTGCCAGCAGCTTAAGCCTCCAGCGGGATACGCAGTATTTT.

This rearrangement joins TRBV19 to TRBJ1-6, with no clear D. Germline CDR1 and CDR2: LNHDA and SQIVND (reference sequence). The V and J ends lost 3 bases and 7 bases respectively, with 13 bases between them. This CDR3 contains 15 residues. The CDR3 here is CASSIGQPRNSPLHF. Here the CDR3 DNA reads TGTGCCAGTAGTATCGGGCAGCCAAGAAATTCACCCCTCCACTTT.

The V call is TRBV4-3, the J call TRBJ1-2, with D tentatively TRBD1 (6 bases). CDR1 is LGHNA, CDR2 YSLEER, per germline. The CDR3 spans 15 residues. Trimming removed 0 bases at V and 5 bases at J, with 13 bases between. The CDR3 nucleotides are TGCGCCAGCAGCCAAGAATTACAGGGAAGATATGGCTACACCTTC. Its protein product is CASSQELQGRYGYTF.

The V call is TRBV11-2, the J call TRBJ1-5; maybe TRBD1 (5 bases). V was shortened by 6 bases and J by 3 bases, with 9 bases between the two germline ends. The V gene's germline CDR1 is SGHAT and CDR2 FQNNGV. The CDR3 is 13 amino acids. CDR3 bases: TGTGCCAGCAGTCGACAGTCCAATCAGCCCCAGCATTTT. Amino acid sequence: CASSRQSNQPQHF. Combining the CDR3 with reference TRBV11-2 and TRBJ1-5 gives the whole variable domain EAGVAQSPRYKIIEKRQSVAFWCNPISGHATLYWYQQILGQGPKLLIQFQNNGVVDDSQLPKDRFSAERLKGVDSTLKIQPAKLEDSAVYLCASSRQSNQPQHFGDGTRLSIL.

This sequence joins TRBV6-2 or TRBV6-3 and TRBJ1-1; TRBD1 agrees at 8 bases. CDR3 length equals 13 residues. Losses at the gene ends were 4 bases for V and 7 bases for J; bases not matched to a gene: 5. Per germline, CDR1 MNHEY and CDR2 SVGEGT. The DNA for the CDR3 is TGTGCCAGCAGTTCGCAGGGGGCCATTGAAGCTTTCTTT. It encodes CASSSQGAIEAFF.

The J gene is TRBJ2-3, the V gene TRBV18; 11 bases are a match to TRBD1. Germline V gene data show CDR1 as KGHSH and CDR2 as LQKENI. V dropped 3 bases and J dropped 11; count of bases not matched to a gene: 4. CDR3 length equals 13 residues. CDR3 region: CASSPGQGGEQYF. In DNA, the CDR3 is TGTGCCAGCTCACCGGGACAGGGGGGAGAGCAGTATTTT.

The V call is TRBV3-1 (or the pseudogene TRBV3-2), the J call TRBJ1-1; 10 nucleotides align to TRBD1. J was trimmed by 0 bases and V by 2 bases; bases with no gene match: 6. Germline V gives CDR1 LGHDT, CDR2 YNNKEL (reference sequence). The CDR3 totals 17 residues. The CDR3 coding sequence is TGTGCCAGCAGCCAATGGACAGGGGGAAGGGTGAACACTGAAGCTTTCTTT. Its translation is CASSQWTGGRVNTEAFF.

The rearrangement links TRBV2 to TRBJ1-1, with no clear D. The ends were cut back, 2 bases at V and 3 bases at J, with 13 bases in the middle. The CDR3 covers 15 residues. CDR1 and CDR2 (germline): SNHLY, FYNNEI. CDR3: CASSESGLLHTEAFF. The CDR3 DNA sequence: TGTGCCAGCAGTGAATCCGGACTACTCCACACTGAAGCTTTCTTT. The whole variable domain, filled in from reference TRBV2 and TRBJ1-1, reads EPEVTQTPSHQVTQMGQEVILRCVPISNHLYFYWYRQILGQKVEFLVSFYNNEISEKSEIFDDQFSVERPDGSNFTLKIRSTKLEDSAMYFCASSESGLLHTEAFFGQGTRLTVV.

The chain combines TRBV29-1 with TRBJ1-1; D is ambiguous. Germline CDR1 reads SQVTM; CDR2 reads ANQGSEA. V lost 7 bases and J 4 bases, leaving 13 bases between the germline ends. There are 12 residues in the CDR3. CDR3 nucleotides: TGCAGCGGGGGATCGGGCTCCACTGAAGCTTTCTTT. Its protein product is CSGGSGSTEAFF. The whole variable domain, filled in from reference TRBV29-1 and TRBJ1-1, reads SAVISQKPSRDICQRGTSLTIQCQVDSQVTMMFWYRQQPGQSLTLIATANQGSEATYESGFVIDKFPISRPNLTFSTLTVSNMSPEDSSIYLCSGGSGSTEAFFGQGTRLTVV.

Only a few counts were recorded for this clone. The chain is built from TRBV19 and TRBJ2-7; no reliable D call. V dropped 0 bases and J dropped 2 bases, with 8 bases sitting between them. Per germline, CDR1 LNHDA and CDR2 SQIVND (reference sequence). This CDR3 has 14 amino acids. The CDR3 here is CASSIDLGAYEQYF. The CDR3 coding sequence is TGTGCCAGTAGTATAGATCTCGGCGCCTACGAGCAGTACTTC. Full variable domain (remainder filled in from reference TRBV19 and TRBJ2-7): DGGITQSPKYLFRKEGQNVTLSCEQNLNHDAMYWYRQDPGQGLRLIYYSQIVNDFQKGDIAEGYSVSREKKESFPLTVTSAQKNPTAFYLCASSIDLGAYEQYFGPGTRLTVT.

The V gene is TRBV3-1 (or the pseudogene TRBV3-2), the J gene TRBJ2-3; D gene uncertain. The CDR3 sequence is 13 residues long. Between the trimmed V and J ends, which lost 4 bases and 4 bases, there was a span of 9 bases. The germline CDR1 and CDR2 sequences are LGHDT and YNNKEL (reference sequence). CDR3 nucleotide sequence: TGTGCCAGCAGCCTCCGTTTGGCAGATACGCAGTATTTT. Amino acids: CASSLRLADTQYF.

The chain links TRBV9 to TRBJ2-1; D remains ambiguous. Germline values: CDR1 SGDLS, CDR2 YYNGEE. V lost 4 bases and J lost 5, with 19 bases in between. The CDR3 spans 16 residues. The CDR3 sequence is CASSPVMDTTNNEQFF. The CDR3 DNA reads TGTGCCAGCAGCCCAGTGATGGATACCACCAACAATGAGCAGTTCTTC.

J is TRBJ1-1 and V is TRBV5-1; a weak D match, TRBD1 (6 bases). This CDR3 contains 15 residues. V was shortened by 4 bases and J by 2 bases, with 15 bases between the two germline ends. Germline-derived CDR1 and CDR2 are SGHRS and YFSETQ. CDR3 protein: CASSLRAGVNTEAFF. The CDR3, as DNA: TGCGCCAGCAGCCTCCGCGCAGGGGTTAACACTGAAGCTTTCTTT.

The J gene is TRBJ2-7, the V gene TRBV6-2 or TRBV6-3; D possibly matches TRBD1 or TRBD2 (5 bases each). The CDR3 loop spans 13 amino acids. Between the trimmed V and J ends, which lost 5 bases and 6 bases, there was a span of 14 bases. Germline CDR1 MNHEY, CDR2 SVGEGT. The CDR3 coding sequence is TGTGCCAGCAGTGCAGGGAGAGGCGGCGAGCAGTACTTC. This gives the protein CASSAGRGGEQYF.

Only one count was recorded for this clone. V is TRBV6-6 and J is TRBJ1-5; 7 bases agree with TRBD1. The V segment lost 5 bases and the J segment 5 bases; nucleotides outside the gene matches: 12. The CDR3 is 16 residues long. The germline V gene encodes CDR1 MNHNY and CDR2 SVGAGI (reference sequence). DNA for the CDR3: TGTGCCAGCAGTCGAACCGGGACAGAGAGTGATCAGCCCCAGCATTTT. Translating gives CASSRTGTESDQPQHF.

This rearrangement joins TRBV5-4 to TRBJ2-5; 14 positions agree with TRBD2. The CDR3 extends over 16 amino acids. V lost 2 bases and J lost 2; bases outside the gene matches: 2. Germline V lookup: CDR1 SGHNT, CDR2 YYREEE (reference sequence). The chain's CDR3 is CASSLGLAGGQETQYF. CDR3 nucleotides: TGTGCCAGCAGCTTAGGACTAGCGGGGGGTCAAGAGACCCAGTACTTC. The full variable domain, its missing parts supplied by reference TRBV5-4 and TRBJ2-5, is ETGVTQSPTHLIKTRGQQVTLRCSSQSGHNTVSWYQQALGQGPQFIFQYYREEENGRGNFPPRFSGLQFPNYSSELNVNALELDDSALYLCASSLGLAGGQETQYFGPGTRLLVL.